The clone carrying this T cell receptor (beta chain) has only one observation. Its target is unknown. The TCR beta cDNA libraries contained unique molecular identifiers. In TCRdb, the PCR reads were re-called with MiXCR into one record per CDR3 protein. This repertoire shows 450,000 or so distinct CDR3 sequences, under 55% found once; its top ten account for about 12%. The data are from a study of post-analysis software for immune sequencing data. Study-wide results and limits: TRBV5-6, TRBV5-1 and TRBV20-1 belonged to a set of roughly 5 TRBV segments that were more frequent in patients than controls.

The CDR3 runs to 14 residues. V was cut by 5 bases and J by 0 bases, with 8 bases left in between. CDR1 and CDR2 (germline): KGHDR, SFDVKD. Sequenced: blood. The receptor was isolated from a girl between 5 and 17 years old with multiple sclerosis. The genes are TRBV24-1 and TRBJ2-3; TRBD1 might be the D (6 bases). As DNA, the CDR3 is TGTGCCACCAGTGTGGGACATAGCACAGATACGCAGTATTTT. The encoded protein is CATSVGHSTDTQYF.